These T cell receptor beta chains were read from a single sample in a study of glioma-infiltrating T cells. From the multiplex PCR reads, TCRdb called clonotypes with MiXCR, one entry per CDR3 protein. The table includes approximately 400,000 distinct CDR3 sequences, roughly two fifths detected once. Sequenced sample: glioma tissue, nonneoplastic brain tissue, or PBMCs (not recorded which). These receptors were taken from a human donor with low-grade glioma or glioblastoma, undergoing nonglioma brain surgery, or in good health (not recorded which). Each CDR3 is given with its conserved first and last residue. D genes are given only for firm matches. Rows may omit the clone size; those that give it use once, few, many or a size class.

D gene	V gene	J gene	clone size	CDR3 protein	CDR3 DNA
TRBD1	TRBV7-2	TRBJ1-3	.	CASSPSGTGGGNTIYF	TGTGCCAGCAGCCCCTCCGGGACAGGGGGCGGAAACACCATATATTTT
TRBD1	TRBV6-2/TRBV6-3	TRBJ2-7	many	CASKPDRGRNEQYF	TGTGCCAGCAAACCGGACAGGGGGCGGAACGAGCAGTACTTC
TRBD1	TRBV25-1	TRBJ2-7	.	CASSDQTGVSGEQYF	TGTGCCAGCAGTGACCAGACAGGGGTGAGCGGCGAGCAGTACTTC
TRBD1	TRBV20-1	TRBJ1-4	.	CSATPGQGNRANEKLFF	TGCAGTGCAACTCCGGGACAGGGGAATCGGGCTAATGAAAAACTGTTTTTT
TRBD2	TRBV20-1	TRBJ2-5	few	CSARDRLAGEETQYF	TGCAGTGCTAGAGATCGGCTAGCGGGAGAAGAGACCCAGTACTTC
.	TRBV6-6	TRBJ2-7	many	CASSYSKGYHEQYF	TGTGCCAGCAGTTACTCTAAAGGGTACCACGAGCAGTACTTC
TRBD2	TRBV28	TRBJ2-7	few	CASSSSGSSLGEQYF	TGTGCCAGCAGTTCTAGCGGGAGCTCTCTGGGGGAGCAGTACTTC
.	TRBV28	TRBJ1-5	many	CASSRQIARNQPQHF	TGTGCCAGCAGTCGACAGATTGCTCGCAATCAGCCCCAGCATTTT
.	TRBV7-2	TRBJ2-7	.	CASSLGPHGEQYF	TGTGCCAGCAGCTTAGGACCGCATGGGGAGCAGTACTTC
.	TRBV7-2	TRBJ2-5	few	CASTKGVASLRETQYF	TGTGCCAGCACCAAGGGTGTTGCGAGTTTGCGGGAGACCCAGTACTTC